The 15 T cell receptor beta chains in this list originate from one sample, sequenced in a study of T cells in Graves' hyperthyroidism and ophthalmopathy. Template material for amplifying TCR beta CDR3 regions consisted of RNA transcripts. With the HTBI primer set, the TCR CDR3 went through a first round of RT-PCR. Each CDR3 protein gets one entry after TCRdb re-called the multiplex PCR reads with MiXCR. The sample holds hundreds of thousands of distinct CDR3 sequences; roughly a sixth are singletons and the top ten take 16%. Input material: blood. Receptor source: a woman aged 45 to 65 with Graves' hyperthyroidism that later progressed to Graves' ophthalmopathy.

This clonotype showed up just a few times. The chain has TRBV5-1 and TRBJ1-2; D remains unclear. Germline CDR1 reads SGHRS; CDR2 reads YFSETQ. Trimming took 0 bases from V and 8 from J, leaving 14 bases between them. This CDR3 contains 14 residues. CDR3 nucleotide sequence: TGCGCCAGCAGCTTGGCTGGCAGGCATCACGGCTACACCTTC. Encoded protein: CASSLAGRHHGYTF.

This clonotype was detected once. V usage is TRBV29-1 and J usage is TRBJ2-5; D remains unclear. The length of the CDR3 is 12 residues. The germline CDR1 and CDR2 sequences are SQVTM and ANQGSEA. The V end lost 3 bases, the J end lost 3 bases, and 8 bases lay between the germline ends. CDR3 sequence: CSVDELEETQYF. The CDR3 nucleotides are TGCAGCGTTGATGAGTTGGAAGAGACCCAGTACTTC.

The J gene is TRBJ1-5, the V gene TRBV5-5, with no clear D. The CDR3 is 16 residues long. CDR1 and CDR2 from the germline V gene are SGHKS and YYEKEE (reference sequence). Trimming removed 0 bases at V and 3 bases at J, with 13 bases between. Here the CDR3 reads CASSLVADLNNQPQHF. CDR3 coding DNA: TGTGCCAGCAGCTTGGTGGCTGATTTGAACAATCAGCCCCAGCATTTT.

V usage is TRBV10-2 and J usage is TRBJ2-7, with D perhaps matching TRBD2 (5 bases). The ends were cut back, 3 bases at V and 0 bases at J, with 18 bases in the middle. Per germline, CDR1 WSHSY and CDR2 SAAADI. CDR3 length: 17 amino acids. CDR3 amino acids: CASSELGLLGSSYEQYF. The CDR3 coding sequence is TGCGCCAGCAGTGAACTGGGTCTCCTAGGGAGCTCCTACGAGCAGTACTTC.

The table lists this clonotype with a few counts. The CDR3 is CASSQTSGGLGTDTQYF. CDR3 sequence (DNA): TGTGCCAGCAGCCAGACTAGCGGGGGTTTGGGCACAGATACGCAGTATTTT. The genes are TRBV3-1 and TRBJ2-3; TRBD2 matches 12 bases. CDR1 is LGHDT and CDR2 is YNNKEL in the germline V gene (reference sequence). V lost 3 bases to trimming and J lost 1 base; unmatched junction nucleotides: 5. This CDR3 is built from 17 residues.

The chain uses TRBV10-3 and TRBJ1-3, with D perhaps TRBD1 (5 bases). Trimming cost V 7 bases and J 2 bases, with 18 bases left between them. CDR3 size: 16 residues. Per germline, CDR1 ENHRY and CDR2 SYGVKD. CDR3 nucleotide sequence: TGTGCCATCAAAGACTCCTCAGGGTGGGCTGGAAACACCATATATTTT. This encodes CAIKDSSGWAGNTIYF.

This chain links TRBV6-5 with TRBJ2-5; 9 bases map to TRBD2. This CDR3 has 17 amino acids. The V gene end was trimmed by 0 bases and the J gene end by 4 bases; junction bases not matched to a gene: 9. In germline, CDR1 is MNHEY, CDR2 SVGAGI. The CDR3 here is CASSYSGGGALAETQYF. The CDR3 bases are TGTGCCAGCAGTTACTCGGGCGGGGGGGCTCTAGCAGAGACCCAGTACTTC.

In its sample, this clonotype was seen once. The CDR3 ends on some other residue instead of the conserved phenylalanine or tryptophan, so this is likely a read error. The chain uses TRBV19 and TRBJ1-1; D gene uncertain. The CDR3 length is 13 residues. Trimming shortened V by 5 bases and J by 1 base, and 8 bases separated the two germline ends. CDR1 and CDR2 from the germline V gene are LNHDA and SQIVND (reference sequence). CDR3 coding DNA: TGTGCCAGTAGTTTCGGCAGGAACACTGAAGCTTTCCTT. Protein: CASSFGRNTEAFL.

This clonotype has a single count. J is TRBJ1-1 and V is TRBV2; the D gene is possibly TRBD1 (6 bases). The germline V gene encodes CDR1 SNHLY and CDR2 FYNNEI. The CDR3 totals 15 residues. The V end was cut by 6 bases, the J end by 1 base, with 15 bases between. The CDR3, as DNA: TGTGCCAGCAGGGTTCTCGGGACACCGAACACTGAAGCTTTCTTT. Translating gives CASRVLGTPNTEAFF. Full variable domain (missing parts from reference TRBV2 and TRBJ1-1): EPEVTQTPSHQVTQMGQEVILRCVPISNHLYFYWYRQILGQKVEFLVSFYNNEISEKSEIFDDQFSVERPDGSNFTLKIRSTKLEDSAMYFCASRVLGTPNTEAFFGQGTRLTVV.

The chain links TRBV13 to TRBJ1-5, with a possible D match to TRBD1 (6 bases). Germline values: CDR1 PRHDT, CDR2 FYEKMQ (reference sequence). The CDR3 is 14 residues long. V lost 5 bases and J lost 7, with 15 bases in between. The CDR3 protein is CASSPGGQGQPQHF. The DNA of the CDR3 is TGTGCCAGCAGCCCCGGGGGGCAGGGGCAGCCCCAGCATTTT.

This clonotype has a handful of counts. At one of its ends the junction is not consistent with the germline gene, which may arise from a read error. The J gene is TRBJ1-2, the V gene TRBV11-2; the D gene is possibly TRBD1 (6 bases). CDR1 is SGHAT, CDR2 FQNNGV, per germline. The CDR3 length is 13 residues. This CDR3 reads CAGSLDQGYGYTF. CDR3 nucleotide sequence: TGTGCCGGCAGCTTAGATCAGGGGTATGGCTACACCTTC. Full variable domain (rest looked up from reference TRBV11-2 and TRBJ1-2): EAGVAQSPRYKIIEKRQSVAFWCNPISGHATLYWYQQILGQGPKLLIQFQNNGVVDDSQLPKDRFSAERLKGVDSTLKIQPAKLEDSAVYLCAGSLDQGYGYTFGSGTRLTVV.

This clonotype came up a few times. The chain employs TRBV6-2 or TRBV6-3 and TRBJ1-3; D gene uncertain. V dropped 4 bases and J dropped 0 bases, with 13 bases sitting between them. CDR3 length equals 16 residues. Germline V CDR1 and CDR2: MNHEY, SVGEGT. For the CDR3, the DNA is TGTGCCAGCAGTTCCCCGGTTTGGTCCTCTGGAAACACCATATATTTT. This sequence encodes CASSSPVWSSGNTIYF.

This clonotype came up many times. J is TRBJ2-5 and V is TRBV18, with D hard to call. Germline lookup yields CDR1 KGHSH and CDR2 LQKENI. Trimming stripped 1 base from V and 5 bases from J, with 14 bases between. The CDR3 covers 15 residues. CDR3 DNA sequence: TGTGCCAGCTCACCACTGGAAGGGTACGCGGAGACCCAGTACTTC. It encodes CASSPLEGYAETQYF.

This clonotype was observed a few times. V gene TRBV2 combines with J gene TRBJ1-2; 10 nucleotides align to TRBD1. The CDR3 runs 15 residues. J was trimmed by 3 bases and V by 3 bases; bases with no gene match: 4. CDR1 is SNHLY and CDR2 is FYNNEI in the germline V gene. The CDR3, as DNA: TGTGCCAGCAGTGAGGGGACAGGGGCCGACTATGGCTACACCTTC. Amino acid sequence: CASSEGTGADYGYTF. Supplemented by reference TRBV2 and TRBJ1-2, the full variable domain reads EPEVTQTPSHQVTQMGQEVILRCVPISNHLYFYWYRQILGQKVEFLVSFYNNEISEKSEIFDDQFSVERPDGSNFTLKIRSTKLEDSAMYFCASSEGTGADYGYTFGSGTRLTVV.

This clonotype has ten or more counts. The V call is TRBV30, the J call TRBJ2-2; D may correspond to TRBD1 or TRBD2 (6 bases each). This CDR3 has 16 amino acids. Germline V gives CDR1 GTSNPN, CDR2 SVGIG (reference sequence). The V end lost 2 bases, the J end lost 5 bases, and 18 bases lay between the germline ends. This CDR3 reads CAWSRRGEFGTGELFF. The CDR3 DNA sequence: TGTGCCTGGAGTAGGAGGGGGGAATTCGGTACCGGGGAGCTGTTTTTT.